The 30 T cell receptor beta chains given below trace back to one sample, sequenced in a study of CD8 T cells in Susac syndrome. Roughly 0.45 to 1 ug RNA was reverse transcribed with random hexamers. MiXCR, run by TCRdb on the immunoSEQ multiplex PCR reads, gives a single entry per CDR3 protein. There are roughly 80,000 distinct CDR3 sequences in the sample; 90% to 95% occur only once, and roughly 0.49% lies in the top ten. Sequencing was performed on CD8+ T cells from PBMCs. These receptors originate from a human donor with multiple sclerosis.

V gene TRBV6-2 or TRBV6-3 combines with J gene TRBJ2-7; tentative D call: TRBD1 (6 bases). Germline CDR1 is MNHEY and CDR2 is SVGEGT. The CDR3 extends over 16 amino acids. V was cut by 0 bases and J by 4 bases, with 16 bases left in between. The CDR3 loop is CASSYSRSKGDYEQYF. CDR3 nucleotides: TGTGCCAGCAGTTACTCGAGGTCAAAGGGGGATTACGAGCAGTACTTC.

The CDR3 loop is CASSPTRGLAARYNEQFF. CDR3 coding DNA: TGTGCCAGCAGCCCAACCCGGGGACTAGCGGCCCGTTACAATGAGCAGTTCTTC. The chain carries TRBV12-3 or TRBV12-4 and TRBJ2-1, with 11 nucleotides matching TRBD2. This CDR3 region has 18 residues. The junction had 14 bases not matched to a gene; V was cut back by 6 bases and J by 4 bases.

The chain carries TRBV6-5 and TRBJ2-7; tentative D call: TRBD1 (6 bases). This CDR3 has 15 residues. Trimming took off 4 bases at V and 3 bases at J, with 16 bases between the two ends. Germline CDR1 MNHEY, CDR2 SVGAGI. CDR3 coding DNA: TGTGCCAGCAGTTCACACCCGGGACATATCTACGAGCAGTACTTC. Translated, it gives CASSSHPGHIYEQYF.

V is TRBV24-1 and J is TRBJ2-7, with TRBD1 identical over 7 bases. This CDR3 region has 13 residues. V trimming: 5 bases; J trimming: 4 bases; junction bases outside the gene matches: 4. From germline, CDR1 is KGHDR and CDR2 SFDVKD. The DNA of the CDR3 is TGTGCCACCAGTGGAGACAGGGCTTACGAGCAGTACTTC. As protein: CATSGDRAYEQYF.

Note on this clonotype: One end of the junction varies from germline; a read error may be responsible. V usage is TRBV6-1 and J usage is TRBJ2-7; the match to TRBD1 covers 7 bases. CDR1 MNHNS and CDR2 SASEGT come from the germline V gene. The CDR3 spans 15 residues. The CDR3 loop reads CANSESIGGSPEQYF. The CDR3 nucleotides are TGTGCCAACAGTGAATCTATAGGGGGCTCCCCCGAGCAGTACTTC.

This clonotype turned up a few times. The chain combines TRBV7-3 with TRBJ2-7; weak D call: TRBD2 (5 bases). CDR1 is SGHTA and CDR2 is FQGTGA in the germline V gene. This CDR3 spans 13 amino acids. Trimming shortened V by 5 bases and J by 7 bases, and 15 bases separated the two germline ends. As DNA, the CDR3 is TGTGCCAGCAGCCCCGGAGCCCCGGGGGAGCAGTACTTC. It codes for CASSPGAPGEQYF.

This clonotype was recorded only once. This chain joins TRBV28 and TRBJ2-3; TRBD2 is a possible D gene (6 bases). Trimming removed 3 bases at V and 1 base at J, with 11 bases between. The CDR3 loop spans 15 amino acids. Germline V gene lookup returns CDR1 MDHEN and CDR2 SYDVKM. The CDR3 nucleotides are TGTGCCAGCAGTTTTCGGTCTAGCGGCACAGATACGCAGTATTTT. Translating it yields CASSFRSSGTDTQYF. The entire variable domain, with the rest obtained from reference TRBV28 and TRBJ2-3, is as follows: DVKVTQSSRYLVKRTGEKVFLECVQDMDHENMFWYRQDPGLGLRLIYFSYDVKMKEKGDIPEGYSVSREKKERFSLILESASTNQTSMYLCASSFRSSGTDTQYFGPGTRLTVL.

This clonotype was detected a few times. V gene TRBV27 combines with J gene TRBJ2-7; 9 positions agree with TRBD2. Germline V gives CDR1 MNHEY, CDR2 SMNVEV (reference sequence). V trimming: 6 bases; J trimming: 2 bases; junction bases outside the gene matches: 8. This CDR3 has 15 amino acids. Written as DNA, the CDR3 is TGTGCCAGCAGCGCGGGACTAGCTAAGACCTACGAGCAGTACTTC. As protein: CASSAGLAKTYEQYF.

The gene calls are TRBV19 and TRBJ2-1, with D perhaps TRBD2 (5 bases). Trimming took 2 bases from V and 1 from J, leaving 12 bases between them. Germline values: CDR1 LNHDA, CDR2 SQIVND (reference sequence). CDR3 length: 16 amino acids. CDR3 DNA: TGTGCCAGTAGTATAATGCTAGCTAATTCCTACAATGAGCAGTTCTTC. It translates to CASSIMLANSYNEQFF.

With respect to this clonotype: At one end, the junction sequence differs from germline, possibly due to a read error. The V gene is TRBV3-1, the J gene TRBJ2-5; D is undetermined. CDR1 and CDR2 from the germline V gene are LGHDT and YNNKEL (reference sequence). CDR3 length equals 16 residues. The CDR3 sequence: CASSQEINSPQEIQYF. CDR3 nucleotide sequence: TGTGCCAGCAGCCAAGAAATAAATAGCCCCCAGGAGATCCAGTACTTC.

The chain links TRBV3-1 to TRBJ1-1; TRBD1 might be the D (6 bases). Per germline, CDR1 LGHDT and CDR2 YNNKEL (reference sequence). Trimming cost V 1 base and J 9 bases, with 24 bases left between them. The CDR3 length is 17 residues. Here the CDR3 reads CASSQASGGAADPKAFF. The CDR3 nucleotides are TGTGCCAGCAGCCAAGCCTCTGGGGGGGCCGCCGACCCGAAAGCTTTCTTT.

The chain uses TRBV12-3 or TRBV12-4 and TRBJ2-1, with TRBD2 matching 12 bases. The CDR3 runs to 15 residues. Unmatched junction bases numbered 8, after V lost 5 bases and J lost 9 bases. The CDR3 loop reads CASSITSGRYVEQFF. The CDR3 DNA follows: TGTGCCAGCAGTATCACTAGCGGGAGGTATGTTGAGCAGTTCTTC.

The chain has TRBV5-1 and TRBJ2-7; D might be TRBD1 or TRBD2, each matching 5 bases. Trimming pared 5 bases from V and 2 bases from J, leaving 14 bases between. Germline V gene lookup returns CDR1 SGHRS and CDR2 YFSETQ. The CDR3 is 14 amino acids. This chain's CDR3 is CASRMGDGTYEQYF. The CDR3 DNA sequence: TGCGCCAGCAGGATGGGGGACGGCACCTACGAGCAGTACTTC.

V gene TRBV14 combines with J gene TRBJ2-5; 7 nucleotides align to TRBD1. CDR1 is SGHDN and CDR2 is FVKESK in the germline V gene. The J segment lost 5 bases and the V segment lost 4 bases, leaving 7 bases of the junction unmatched. This CDR3 comprises 14 residues. The CDR3 sequence is CASSRTTGQETQYF. The CDR3 coding sequence is TGTGCCAGCAGCCGCACGACAGGGCAGGAGACCCAGTACTTC.

This chain links TRBV28 with TRBJ1-1; D is undetermined. V was trimmed by 5 bases and J by 1 base, leaving 8 bases between them. Germline CDR1 and CDR2: MDHEN and SYDVKM. This CDR3 spans 13 amino acids. CDR3 nucleotide sequence: TGTGCCAGCAGTCCACTGGCGAACACTGAAGCTTTCTTT. Translation gives CASSPLANTEAFF.

This chain uses TRBV9 with TRBJ2-5; D is possibly TRBD2 (6 bases). Trimming pared 0 bases from V and 2 bases from J, leaving 8 bases between. This CDR3 is built from 14 residues. Germline V gene sequence: CDR1 SGDLS, CDR2 YYNGEE. CDR3: CASSVVGGQETQYF. The CDR3 bases are TGTGCCAGCAGCGTAGTTGGAGGGCAAGAGACCCAGTACTTC.

The chain employs TRBV5-1 and TRBJ2-5; 9 bases are a match to TRBD1. V dropped 7 bases and J dropped 3; count of bases not matched to a gene: 16. CDR1 is SGHRS, CDR2 YFSETQ, per germline. The CDR3 covers 17 residues. CDR3 amino acids: CASEPGQGFVSKETQYF. Written as DNA, the CDR3 is TGCGCCAGCGAACCGGGACAGGGATTTGTGAGTAAAGAGACCCAGTACTTC.

The V gene is TRBV28, the J gene TRBJ2-7; 15 nucleotides agree with TRBD2. The CDR3 runs to 21 residues. Germline lookup yields CDR1 MDHEN and CDR2 SYDVKM. Losses at the gene ends were 5 bases for V and 4 bases for J; bases not matched to a gene: 21. For the CDR3, the DNA is TGTGCCAGCAGTCCCGACATTTCGATCTTGGGACTAGCGGGAGGAGCGTACGAGCAGTACTTC. It specifies CASSPDISILGLAGGAYEQYF.

J is TRBJ2-1 and V is TRBV5-4; D possibly matches TRBD1 or TRBD2 (6 bases each). Germline CDR1 reads SGHNT; CDR2 reads YYREEE (reference sequence). The CDR3 is 15 residues long. The ends were cut back, 1 base at V and 2 bases at J, with 10 bases in the middle. CDR3 protein: CASSLSEGAYNEQFF. The CDR3, as DNA: TGTGCCAGCAGCTTGTCGGAGGGGGCCTACAATGAGCAGTTCTTC.

V gene TRBV5-4 combines with J gene TRBJ2-5, with 7 bases fitting TRBD2. The junction had 8 bases not matched to a gene; V was cut back by 3 bases and J by 3 bases. The CDR3 runs 15 residues. The germline CDR1 and CDR2 sequences are SGHNT and YYREEE (reference sequence). CDR3 sequence: CASSSTPGGKETQYF. The DNA of the CDR3 is TGTGCCAGCAGCTCCACCCCGGGAGGAAAAGAGACCCAGTACTTC.

The V gene is TRBV4-3, the J gene TRBJ2-5; a weak D match, TRBD1 (6 bases). The V gene lost 4 bases and the J gene lost 5 bases, with 17 bases spanning the gap. The CDR3 covers 15 residues. Germline CDR1 LGHNA, CDR2 YSLEER. In DNA form, the CDR3 reads TGCGCCAGCAGCCCCCATTCAGGGGTTACGGAGACCCAGTACTTC. It encodes CASSPHSGVTETQYF.

This chain links TRBV7-3 with TRBJ1-1; D is ambiguous. Germline V gene lookup returns CDR1 SGHTA and CDR2 FQGTGA. The CDR3 has 15 amino acids. The germline V and J ends were trimmed by 2 bases and 1 base, with 11 bases remaining between them. This CDR3 reads CASSLLRVGNTEAFF. CDR3 in DNA: TGTGCCAGCAGCTTACTCCGTGTCGGGAACACTGAAGCTTTCTTT.

In its sample, this clonotype was seen a few times. The chain is built from TRBV9 and TRBJ2-7; the D is unclear. Trimming left V 0 bases short and J 0 bases short, with 7 bases between. CDR1 SGDLS and CDR2 YYNGEE come from the germline V gene. The CDR3 length is 14 residues. This CDR3 is CASSVASGSYEQYF. CDR3 nucleotide sequence: TGTGCCAGCAGCGTAGCCTCAGGCTCCTACGAGCAGTACTTC.

The V call is TRBV6-5, the J call TRBJ2-6; D not resolved. Looked up from germline, CDR1 is MNHEY and CDR2 is SVGAGI. CDR3 length: 14 residues. Trimming removed 6 bases at V and 2 bases at J, with 8 bases between. The CDR3 DNA sequence: TGTGCCAGCAGCTGGATAACTGGGGCCAACGTCCTGACTTTC. It is translated as CASSWITGANVLTF.

The chain recombines TRBV20-1 with TRBJ1-5; D unclear. From germline, CDR1 is DFQATT and CDR2 SNEGSKA (reference sequence). Between the trimmed V and J ends, which lost 5 bases and 6 bases, there was a span of 8 bases. CDR3 length: 11 amino acids. The CDR3 here is CSASTGQPQHF. The CDR3 DNA follows: TGCAGTGCTTCGACCGGTCAGCCCCAGCATTTT.

For the CDR3, the DNA is TGTGCCAGCAGCCAGGGCGACAGGGGACAAGAGACCCAGTACTTC. Its protein is CASSQGDRGQETQYF. The genes are TRBV3-1 and TRBJ2-5; TRBD1 aligns across 8 bases. J lost 2 bases, V lost 3 bases, and 5 bases had no gene match. The CDR3 has 15 residues. Germline V gene lookup returns CDR1 LGHDT and CDR2 YNNKEL (reference sequence).

J is TRBJ2-1 and V is TRBV19; D may be TRBD2 (5 bases). Trimming left V 5 bases short and J 0 bases short, with 11 bases between. Per the germline V gene, CDR1 is LNHDA and CDR2 is SQIVND (reference sequence). The CDR3 consists of 15 residues. CDR3 sequence (DNA): TGTGCCAGTAGTGAAGGACTGGCCTCCTACAATGAGCAGTTCTTC. It translates to CASSEGLASYNEQFF.

The chain has TRBV10-3 and TRBJ2-7; weak D call: TRBD2 (6 bases). V lost 3 bases and J lost 5, with 17 bases in between. The germline gives CDR1 ENHRY, CDR2 SYGVKD. This CDR3 comprises 15 residues. Here the CDR3 DNA reads TGTGCCATCAGTGAAAGGACGGGAGTACTCCACGAGCAGTACTTC. Translation gives CAISERTGVLHEQYF.

The genes are TRBV28 and TRBJ2-5; D unclear. The CDR3 is 16 amino acids. The ends were cut back, 2 bases at V and 0 bases at J, with 13 bases in the middle. From germline, CDR1 is MDHEN and CDR2 SYDVKM. CDR3 loop: CASSLGFGRNQETQYF. The DNA of the CDR3 is TGTGCCAGCAGTTTAGGATTCGGCAGGAACCAAGAGACCCAGTACTTC.

The chain is built from TRBV11-2 and TRBJ2-5; 9 bases line up with TRBD1. This CDR3 is built from 15 residues. Germline V gene lookup returns CDR1 SGHAT and CDR2 FQNNGV. V shed 3 bases, J shed 2 bases, and the junction held 4 bases outside the gene matches. For the CDR3, the DNA is TGTGCCAGCAGCTTTCAAGGGACAGGGCAAGAGACCCAGTACTTC. This sequence encodes CASSFQGTGQETQYF.